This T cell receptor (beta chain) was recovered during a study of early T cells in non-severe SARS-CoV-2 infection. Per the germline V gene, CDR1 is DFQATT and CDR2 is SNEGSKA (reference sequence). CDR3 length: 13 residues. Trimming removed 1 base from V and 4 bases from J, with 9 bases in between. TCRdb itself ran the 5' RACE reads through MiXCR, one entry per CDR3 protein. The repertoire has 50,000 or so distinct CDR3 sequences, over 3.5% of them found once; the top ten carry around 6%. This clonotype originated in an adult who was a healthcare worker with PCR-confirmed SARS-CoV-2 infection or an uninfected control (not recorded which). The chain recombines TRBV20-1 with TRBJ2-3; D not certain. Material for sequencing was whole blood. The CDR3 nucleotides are TGCAGTGCTAGAGGGTCGCACGCAGATACGCAGTATTTT. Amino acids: CSARGSHADTQYF.